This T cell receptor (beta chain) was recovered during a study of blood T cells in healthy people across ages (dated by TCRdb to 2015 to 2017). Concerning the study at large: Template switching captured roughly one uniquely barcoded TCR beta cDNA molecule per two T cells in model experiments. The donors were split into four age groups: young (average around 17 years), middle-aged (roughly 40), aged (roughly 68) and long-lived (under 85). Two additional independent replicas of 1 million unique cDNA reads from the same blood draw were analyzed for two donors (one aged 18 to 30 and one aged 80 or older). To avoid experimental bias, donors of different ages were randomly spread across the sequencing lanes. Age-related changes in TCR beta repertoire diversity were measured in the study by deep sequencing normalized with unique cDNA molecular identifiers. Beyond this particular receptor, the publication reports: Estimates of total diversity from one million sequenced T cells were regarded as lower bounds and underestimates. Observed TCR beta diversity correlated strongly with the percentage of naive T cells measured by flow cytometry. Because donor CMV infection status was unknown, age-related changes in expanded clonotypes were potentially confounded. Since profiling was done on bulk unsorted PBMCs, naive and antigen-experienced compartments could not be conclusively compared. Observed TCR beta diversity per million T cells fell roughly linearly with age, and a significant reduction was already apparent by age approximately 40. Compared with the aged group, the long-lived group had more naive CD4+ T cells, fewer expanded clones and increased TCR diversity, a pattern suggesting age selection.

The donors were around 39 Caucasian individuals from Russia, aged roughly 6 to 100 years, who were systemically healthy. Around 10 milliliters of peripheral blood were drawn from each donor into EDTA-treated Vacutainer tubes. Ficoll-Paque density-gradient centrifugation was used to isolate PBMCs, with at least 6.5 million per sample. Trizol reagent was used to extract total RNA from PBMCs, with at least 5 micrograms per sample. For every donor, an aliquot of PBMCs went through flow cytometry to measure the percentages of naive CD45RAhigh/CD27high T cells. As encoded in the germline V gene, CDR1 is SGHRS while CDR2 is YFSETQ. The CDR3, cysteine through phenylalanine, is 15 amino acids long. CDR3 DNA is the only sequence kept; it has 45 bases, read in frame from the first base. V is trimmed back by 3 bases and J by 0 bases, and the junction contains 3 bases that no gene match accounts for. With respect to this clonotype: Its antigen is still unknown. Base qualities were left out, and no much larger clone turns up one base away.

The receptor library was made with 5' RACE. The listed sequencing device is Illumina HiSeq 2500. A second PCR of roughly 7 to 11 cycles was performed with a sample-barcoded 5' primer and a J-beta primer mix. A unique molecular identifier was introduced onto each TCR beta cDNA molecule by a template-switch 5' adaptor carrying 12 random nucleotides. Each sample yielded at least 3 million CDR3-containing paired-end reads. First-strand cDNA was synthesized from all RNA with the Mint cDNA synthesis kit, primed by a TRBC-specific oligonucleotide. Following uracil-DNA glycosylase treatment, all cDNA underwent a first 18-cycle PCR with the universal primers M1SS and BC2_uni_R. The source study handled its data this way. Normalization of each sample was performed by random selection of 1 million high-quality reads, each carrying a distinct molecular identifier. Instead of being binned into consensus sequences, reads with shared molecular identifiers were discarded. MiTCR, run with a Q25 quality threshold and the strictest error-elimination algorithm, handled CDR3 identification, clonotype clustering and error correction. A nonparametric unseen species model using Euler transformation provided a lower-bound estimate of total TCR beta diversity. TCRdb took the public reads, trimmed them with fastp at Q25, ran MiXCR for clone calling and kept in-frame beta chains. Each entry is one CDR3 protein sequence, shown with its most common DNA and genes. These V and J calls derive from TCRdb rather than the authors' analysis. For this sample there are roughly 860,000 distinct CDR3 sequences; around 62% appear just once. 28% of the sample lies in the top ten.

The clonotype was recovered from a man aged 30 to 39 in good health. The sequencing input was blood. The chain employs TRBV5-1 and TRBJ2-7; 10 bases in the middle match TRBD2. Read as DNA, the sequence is TGCGCCAGCAGCTCAGGACTAGCGGCCTCCTACGAGCAGTACTTC. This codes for CASSSGLAASYEQYF.